This passage covers 8 T cell receptor beta chains from one sample sequenced in a study of blood T cell repertoires in COVID-19. The table came from immunoSEQ multiplex PCR; TCRdb's copy has only in-frame clones and leaves some out. The data show under 100,000 clones, 90% seen once. Sequenced input: peripheral blood. The receptors were sampled from a man aged 50 to 59 with acute or convalescent COVID-19.

The V call is TRBV7-8, the J call TRBJ1-4; D not certain. Germline values: CDR1 SGHVS, CDR2 FQNEAQ. Trimming pared 3 bases from V and 3 bases from J, leaving 8 bases between. This CDR3 is 14 amino acids long. Written as DNA, the CDR3 is TGTGCCAGCAGCTTCGGAGGATCTAATGAAAAACTGTTTTTT. Amino acid sequence: CASSFGGSNEKLFF.

This clone was seen once. The genes are TRBV7-9 and TRBJ1-2, with D unresolved. In germline, CDR1 is SEHNR, CDR2 FQNEAQ (reference sequence). There are 14 residues in the CDR3. Between the trimmed V and J ends, which lost 7 bases and 2 bases, there was a span of 14 bases. Written as DNA, the CDR3 is TGTGCCAGCAAGCGGGCGGCGGGGAACTATGGCTACACCTTC. Protein sequence: CASKRAAGNYGYTF.

This clone was observed once. The V call is TRBV6-6, the J call TRBJ2-7; 9 positions agree with TRBD1. Germline assignment: CDR1 MNHNY and CDR2 SVGAGI (reference sequence). J gave up 3 bases and V 5 bases, and 14 bases lay outside the gene matches. The CDR3 totals 17 residues. The CDR3 DNA is TGTGCCAGCAGTCCCTTCCCGGGACAGGGAGCCCGCTACGAGCAGTACTTC. As protein: CASSPFPGQGARYEQYF.

Details on this clone: Other DNA variants within this sample encode the same CDR3. V gene TRBV7-9 combines with J gene TRBJ2-7; TRBD2 matches 8 bases. Trimming took 7 bases from V and 3 from J; bases not matched to a gene: 17. CDR1 SEHNR and CDR2 FQNEAQ come from the germline V gene (reference sequence). The CDR3 covers 17 residues. The CDR3 region has the DNA TGTGCCAGCACCGGGGGGGGGCCCGGGACTGCCTTCTACGAGCAGTACTTC. This translates into CASTGGGPGTAFYEQYF.

This chain links TRBV27 with TRBJ2-7; 11 nucleotides align to TRBD2. The CDR3 extends over 15 amino acids. V trimming: 2 bases; J trimming: 4 bases; junction bases outside the gene matches: 4. Germline V gives CDR1 MNHEY, CDR2 SMNVEV (reference sequence). The CDR3 DNA follows: TGTGCCAGCAGTTTAAGGGCTAGCGGGAGGTACGAGCAGTACTTC. Translated, it gives CASSLRASGRYEQYF.

Worth noting for this clone: Relative to the germline gene, one junction end is altered; a read error may explain this. The chain links TRBV5-1 to TRBJ2-3; TRBD2 agrees at 10 bases. CDR1 and CDR2 (germline): SGHRS, YFSETQ. CDR3 length equals 14 residues. CDR3 DNA sequence: TGCGCCACCAGCTCCCTAGCGGGAGCAGATACGCAGTATTTT. The encoded protein is CATSSLAGADTQYF.

The J gene is TRBJ1-1, the V gene TRBV6-6; a possible D gene is TRBD1 (5 bases). Deletions cut 2 bases from V and 3 bases from J, with 7 bases between. Germline values: CDR1 MNHNY, CDR2 SVGAGI (reference sequence). This CDR3 spans 13 amino acids. In nucleotides, the CDR3 is TGTGCCAGCAGTTACAAAGGGGACACTGAAGCTTTCTTT. It codes for CASSYKGDTEAFF.

The chain carries TRBV11-2 and TRBJ2-4; D may be TRBD1 (5 bases). This CDR3 has 16 residues. The germline V and J ends were trimmed by 5 bases and 1 base, with 15 bases remaining between them. In germline, CDR1 is SGHAT, CDR2 FQNNGV. The CDR3 nucleotides are TGTGCCAGCAGCACCCAGGGTCGGCTGGCCAAAAACATTCAGTACTTC. This encodes CASSTQGRLAKNIQYF.